The 8 T cell receptor beta chains in this list originate from one sample, sequenced in a study of T-cell memory formation after mild COVID-19. MiXCR was run by TCRdb on the 5' RACE reads, yielding one entry per CDR3 protein. The sample comprises 150,000 to 200,000 distinct CDR3 sequences, about 20% of which are singletons, and roughly 23% rests with the top ten. The sample comprised PBMCs or a T cell subset sorted from them (not recorded which). Receptors originate from an adult woman who had mild COVID-19 (a few samples of this study predate the infection). Cell type and time point are not known.

V gene TRBV7-3 combines with J gene TRBJ2-1; no firm D call. V gave up 1 base and J gave up 0 bases, with 7 bases separating them. The CDR3 length is 15 residues. Per the germline V gene, CDR1 is SGHTA and CDR2 is FQGTGA. The CDR3 sequence is CASSLIPSSYNEQFF. CDR3 sequence (DNA): TGTGCCAGCAGCTTAATACCAAGCTCCTACAATGAGCAGTTCTTC.

J is TRBJ1-2 and V is TRBV9; possible D gene TRBD1, 6 bases. The CDR3 contains 17 residues. Trimming took 0 bases from V and 5 from J, leaving 20 bases between them. In germline, CDR1 is SGDLS, CDR2 YYNGEE. CDR3 in DNA: TGTGCCAGCAGCGTAGATCATGGGGGGGCCCTTAGGTATGGCTACACCTTC. Its protein is CASSVDHGGALRYGYTF.

This clonotype was seen only a few times. CDR3 region: CASSRSGSRETQYF. For the CDR3, the DNA is TGTGCCAGCAGCCGCTCCGGCAGTAGGGAGACCCAGTACTTC. The chain recombines TRBV7-9 with TRBJ2-5; D is ambiguous. V dropped 5 bases and J dropped 5 bases, with 15 bases sitting between them. The CDR3 has 14 residues. CDR1 SEHNR and CDR2 FQNEAQ come from the germline V gene (reference sequence). The variable domain in full, with the rest retrieved from reference TRBV7-9 and TRBJ2-5, is DTGVSQNPRHKITKRGQNVTFRCDPISEHNRLYWYRQTLGQGPEFLTYFQNEAQLEKSRLLSDRFSAERPKGSFSTLEIQRTEQGDSAMYLCASSRSGSRETQYFGPGTRLLVL.

The CDR3 loop is CASSLGTQSYNSPLHF. The CDR3, as DNA: TGTGCCAGCAGCCTCGGGACACAGTCCTATAATTCACCCCTCCACTTT. This chain joins TRBV7-9 and TRBJ1-6; D perhaps matches TRBD1 (6 bases). Germline CDR1 is SEHNR and CDR2 is FQNEAQ (reference sequence). Trimming removed 5 bases from V and 1 base from J, with 12 bases in between. The CDR3 runs to 16 residues.

The CDR3 DNA sequence: TGTGCCAGCAGCCAAGGGGGGGGTGGTGAGTTCTTC. Translation: CASSQGGGGEFF. The V gene is TRBV3-1, the J gene TRBJ2-1; 7 bases map to TRBD2. The CDR3 runs to 12 residues. Looked up from germline, CDR1 is LGHDT and CDR2 is YNNKEL (reference sequence). Unmatched junction bases numbered 5, after V lost 1 base and J lost 14 bases.

The V call is TRBV7-6, the J call TRBJ2-5, with 11 bases that match TRBD2. The CDR3 totals 15 residues. Germline V gene sequence: CDR1 SGHVS, CDR2 FNYEAQ. The J segment lost 4 bases and the V segment lost 2 bases, leaving 3 bases of the junction unmatched. CDR3 sequence: CASSLIAGGRETQYF. CDR3 nucleotides: TGTGCCAGCAGCTTAATAGCGGGGGGGCGAGAGACCCAGTACTTC. The full variable domain, its missing parts supplied by reference TRBV7-6 and TRBJ2-5, is GAGVSQSPRYKVTKRGQDVALRCDPISGHVSLYWYRQALGQGPEFLTYFNYEAQQDKSGLPNDRFSAERPEGSISTLTIQRTEQRDSAMYRCASSLIAGGRETQYFGPGTRLLVL.

This clonotype was seen a few times. The chain recombines TRBV12-3 or TRBV12-4 with TRBJ2-2, with TRBD1 as a possible D gene (6 bases). The CDR3 is made up of 16 amino acids. With 4 bases removed from V and 7 bases from J, the gap between germline ends came to 19 bases. The CDR3 is CASSSMSGTTGGELFF. For the CDR3, the DNA is TGTGCCAGCAGTTCGATGTCCGGGACAACGGGCGGGGAGCTGTTTTTT.

This clonotype showed up just a few times. The V and J genes are TRBV6-5 and TRBJ1-1; possible D gene TRBD1, 5 bases. Trimming took off 0 bases at V and 0 bases at J, with 11 bases between the two ends. Germline loops: CDR1 MNHEY, CDR2 SVGAGI. The CDR3 covers 16 residues. CDR3 amino acids: CASSYSIQGLNTEAFF. CDR3 nucleotide sequence: TGTGCCAGCAGTTACTCTATTCAGGGACTGAACACTGAAGCTTTCTTT.